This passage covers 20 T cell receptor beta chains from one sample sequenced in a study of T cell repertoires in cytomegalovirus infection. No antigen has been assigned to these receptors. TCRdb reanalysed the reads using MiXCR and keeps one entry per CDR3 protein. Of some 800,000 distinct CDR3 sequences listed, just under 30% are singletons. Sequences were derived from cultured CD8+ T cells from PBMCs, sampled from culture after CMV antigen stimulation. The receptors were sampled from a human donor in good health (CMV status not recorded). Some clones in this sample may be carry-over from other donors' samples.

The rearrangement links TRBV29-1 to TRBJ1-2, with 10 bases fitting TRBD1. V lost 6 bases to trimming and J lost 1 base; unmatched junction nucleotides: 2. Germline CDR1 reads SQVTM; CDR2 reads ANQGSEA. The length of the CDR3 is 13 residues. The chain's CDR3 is CSVGQGFNYGYTF. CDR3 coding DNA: TGCAGCGTGGGACAGGGGTTTAACTATGGCTACACCTTC.

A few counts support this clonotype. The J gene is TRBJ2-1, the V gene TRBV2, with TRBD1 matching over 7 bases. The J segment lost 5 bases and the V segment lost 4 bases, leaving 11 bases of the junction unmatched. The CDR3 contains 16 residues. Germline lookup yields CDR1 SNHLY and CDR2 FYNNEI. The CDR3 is CASSVTRGTSDNEQFF. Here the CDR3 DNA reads TGTGCCAGCAGTGTTACCAGGGGGACATCGGACAATGAGCAGTTCTTC.

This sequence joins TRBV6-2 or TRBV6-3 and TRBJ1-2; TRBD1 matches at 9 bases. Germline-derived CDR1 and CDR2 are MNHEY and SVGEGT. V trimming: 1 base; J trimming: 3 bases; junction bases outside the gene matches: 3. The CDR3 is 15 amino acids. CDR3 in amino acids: CASSYWTGAYYGYTF. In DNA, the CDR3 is TGTGCCAGCAGTTACTGGACAGGGGCGTACTATGGCTACACCTTC.

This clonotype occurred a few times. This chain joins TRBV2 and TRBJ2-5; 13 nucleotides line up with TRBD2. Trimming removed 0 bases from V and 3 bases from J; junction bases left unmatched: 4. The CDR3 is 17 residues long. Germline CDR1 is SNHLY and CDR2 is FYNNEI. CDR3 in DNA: TGTGCCAGCAGTGAAGCCCTCGGACTAGCGGGGGAAGAGACCCAGTACTTC. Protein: CASSEALGLAGEETQYF.

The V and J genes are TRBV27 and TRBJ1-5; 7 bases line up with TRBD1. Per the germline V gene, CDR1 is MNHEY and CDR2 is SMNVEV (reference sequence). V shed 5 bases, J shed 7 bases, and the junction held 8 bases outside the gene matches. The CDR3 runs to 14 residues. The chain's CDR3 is CASSGEGDSQPQHF. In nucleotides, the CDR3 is TGTGCCAGCAGTGGTGAAGGGGACAGCCAGCCCCAGCATTTT.

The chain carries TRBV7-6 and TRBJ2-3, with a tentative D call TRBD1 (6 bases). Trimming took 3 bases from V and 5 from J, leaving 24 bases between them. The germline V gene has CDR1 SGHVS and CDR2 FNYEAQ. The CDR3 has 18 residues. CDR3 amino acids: CASSLNPMDSLNLDTQYF. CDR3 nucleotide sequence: TGTGCCAGCAGCTTGAATCCCATGGACAGTTTGAACTTAGATACGCAGTATTTT.

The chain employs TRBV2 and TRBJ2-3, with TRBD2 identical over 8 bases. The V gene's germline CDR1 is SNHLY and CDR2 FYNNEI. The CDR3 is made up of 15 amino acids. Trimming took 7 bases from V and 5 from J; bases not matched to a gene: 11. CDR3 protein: CASTPREGDIDTQYF. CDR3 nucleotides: TGTGCCAGCACACCTCGGGAGGGAGATATAGATACGCAGTATTTT.

CDR3 sequence: CSVEAGPNYGYTF. DNA for the CDR3: TGCAGCGTTGAAGCAGGGCCTAACTATGGCTACACCTTC. This chain links TRBV29-1 with TRBJ1-2, with D possibly matching TRBD1 (5 bases). The V gene's germline CDR1 is SQVTM and CDR2 ANQGSEA. CDR3 length equals 13 residues. Deletions cut 1 base from V and 0 bases from J, with 6 bases between.

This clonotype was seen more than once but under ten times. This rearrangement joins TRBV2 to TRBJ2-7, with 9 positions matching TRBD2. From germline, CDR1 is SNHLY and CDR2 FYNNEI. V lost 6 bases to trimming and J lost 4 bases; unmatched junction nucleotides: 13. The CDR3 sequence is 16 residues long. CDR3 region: CASSLLGGLAFYEQYF. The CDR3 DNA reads TGTGCCAGCAGCCTACTTGGGGGACTAGCTTTTTACGAGCAGTACTTC.

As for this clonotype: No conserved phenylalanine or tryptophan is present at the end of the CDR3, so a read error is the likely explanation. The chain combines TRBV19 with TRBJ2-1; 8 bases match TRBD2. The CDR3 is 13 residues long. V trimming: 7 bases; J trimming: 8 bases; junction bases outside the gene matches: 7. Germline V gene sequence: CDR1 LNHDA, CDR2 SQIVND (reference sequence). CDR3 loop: CASTERGFHEQFS. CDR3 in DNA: TGTGCCAGTACCGAGCGGGGGTTCCATGAGCAGTTCTCC.

The CDR3 DNA follows: TGCGCCAGCAGCCAAGAACAGGCGGTAGGGCCTGGAAACACCATATATTTT. Residues: CASSQEQAVGPGNTIYF. J is TRBJ1-3 and V is TRBV4-1; tentative D call: TRBD1 (5 bases). The CDR3 spans 17 residues. V was cut by 0 bases and J by 2 bases, with 14 bases left in between. In germline, CDR1 is MGHRA, CDR2 YSYEKL.

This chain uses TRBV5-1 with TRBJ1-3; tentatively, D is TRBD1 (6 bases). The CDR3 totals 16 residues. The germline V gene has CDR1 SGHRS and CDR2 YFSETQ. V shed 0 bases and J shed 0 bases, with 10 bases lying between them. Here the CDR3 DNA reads TGCGCCAGCAGCTTGGTGGGGGCCAACTCTGGAAACACCATATATTTT. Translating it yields CASSLVGANSGNTIYF.

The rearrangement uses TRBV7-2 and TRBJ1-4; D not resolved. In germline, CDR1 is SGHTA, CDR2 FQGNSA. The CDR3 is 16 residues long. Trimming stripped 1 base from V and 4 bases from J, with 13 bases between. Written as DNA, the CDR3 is TGTGCCAGCAGCTTAGGACTCTTCTGGGGTAATGAAAAACTGTTTTTT. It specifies CASSLGLFWGNEKLFF.

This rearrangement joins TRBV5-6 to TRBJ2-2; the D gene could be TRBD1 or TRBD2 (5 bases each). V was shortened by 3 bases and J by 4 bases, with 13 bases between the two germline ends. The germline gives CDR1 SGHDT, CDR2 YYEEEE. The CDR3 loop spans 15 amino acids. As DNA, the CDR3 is TGTGCCAGCAGCTGGGGGACCCGGCCCACCGGGGAGCTGTTTTTT. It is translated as CASSWGTRPTGELFF.

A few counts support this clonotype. The chain's CDR3 is CASSLELRKETQYF. Here the CDR3 DNA reads TGTGCCAGCAGCTTAGAACTCAGGAAAGAGACCCAGTACTTC. The chain is built from TRBV7-9 and TRBJ2-5; D is unclear. The CDR3 covers 14 residues. The V gene's germline CDR1 is SEHNR and CDR2 FQNEAQ (reference sequence). Trimming left V 1 base short and J 3 bases short, with 9 bases between.

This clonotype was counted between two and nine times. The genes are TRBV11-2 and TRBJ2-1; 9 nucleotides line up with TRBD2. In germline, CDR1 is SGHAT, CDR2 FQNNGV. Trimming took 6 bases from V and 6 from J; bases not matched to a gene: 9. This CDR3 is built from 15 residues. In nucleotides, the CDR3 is TGTGCCAGCAGGAATGCGGGGGGGCGTCGCAATGAGCAGTTCTTC. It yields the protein CASRNAGGRRNEQFF.

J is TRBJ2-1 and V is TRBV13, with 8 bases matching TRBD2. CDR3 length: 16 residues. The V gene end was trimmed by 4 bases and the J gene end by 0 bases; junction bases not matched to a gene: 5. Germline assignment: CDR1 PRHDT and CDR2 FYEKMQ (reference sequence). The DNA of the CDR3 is TGTGCCAGCAGCTGGCGTGGGACTAGCTCCTACAATGAGCAGTTCTTC. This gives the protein CASSWRGTSSYNEQFF.

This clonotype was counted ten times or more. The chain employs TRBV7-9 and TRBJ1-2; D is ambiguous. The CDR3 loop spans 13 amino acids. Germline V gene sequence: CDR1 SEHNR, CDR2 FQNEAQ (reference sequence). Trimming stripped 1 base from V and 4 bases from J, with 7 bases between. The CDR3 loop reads CASSLGGIYGYTF. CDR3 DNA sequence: TGTGCCAGCAGCTTAGGCGGCATCTATGGCTACACCTTC.

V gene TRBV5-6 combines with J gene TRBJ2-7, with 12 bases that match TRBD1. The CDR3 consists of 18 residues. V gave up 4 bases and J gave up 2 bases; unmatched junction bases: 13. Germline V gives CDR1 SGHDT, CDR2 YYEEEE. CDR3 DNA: TGTGCCAGCAGCGGGGGACAGGGGGCGTTCGTTCCCCCCTACGAGCAGTACGTC. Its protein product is CASSGGQGAFVPPYEQYV.

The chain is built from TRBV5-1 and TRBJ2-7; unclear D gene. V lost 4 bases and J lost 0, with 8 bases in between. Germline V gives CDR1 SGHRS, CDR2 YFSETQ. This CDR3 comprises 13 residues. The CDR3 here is CASSGSSSYEQYF. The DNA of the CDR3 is TGCGCCAGCAGCGGCAGCAGCTCCTACGAGCAGTACTTC.